What follows describes a single T cell receptor beta chain. At least ten counts were recorded for this clonotype. No antigen is known for it. No much larger clonotype is one base removed from it; base qualities were not supplied. The reads were generated on an Illumina HiSeq 1500. Through fastp at Q25 and MiXCR, TCRdb rebuilt clones from the public reads, retaining in-frame beta chains. Each entry is one CDR3 protein sequence, shown with its most common DNA and genes. The sample table shows about 900,000 distinct CDR3 sequences, and less than 35% are seen once. The ten largest clones represent 11% to 15% of the sample. The sample's treatment or condition label, in plain terms: in vitro stimulation with specific CMV peptide epitopes to enrich CMV-specific T cells. This sample was taken from a study of T cell repertoires in cytomegalovirus infection (dated by TCRdb to about 2019). About the investigation overall: Alongside well-studied HLA-B-restricted epitopes, the peptide stimulations were aimed at recently identified HLA-C-restricted CMV epitopes, whose presentation resists viral immunomodulation. The HLA type of each donor mattered for the analysis, because public TCR beta signatures pointed to carriage of CMV infection along with the matching HLA type. Points the paper makes about the study in general: Carriers of CMV infection plus the relevant HLA type were discriminated by the cumulative frequency of public TCR beta family members in the study cohort and in an independent roughly 380-donor cohort. The ex vivo response was dominated by HLA-C-restricted CMV-specific TCR beta clonotypes, and the single most frequent clonotype in two of eight donors was supplied by these HLA-C-restricted clonotypes.

CDR1 and CDR2, per the germline V gene (reference sequence), are MNHEY and SMNVEV. The cysteine opens and the phenylalanine closes a CDR3 of 12 amino acids. The entry retains the CDR3 DNA only, 36 bases that are in frame from base 1. V loses 5 bases of germline sequence and J loses 8 bases, and the interval between the two ends is 12 bases. The chain is made from TRBV27 and TRBJ1-2; the D gene identity is not certain. The starting material was cultured CD8+ T cells from PBMCs, obtained from culture after CMV antigen stimulation. This TCR was sampled from a human donor in good health (CMV status not recorded). Some clones in this sample may be carry-over from other donors' samples. The CDR3 protein sequence reads: CASSRPKYGYTF. The sequence in DNA is TGTGCCAGCAGTCGACCCAAGTACGGCTACACCTTC.